Each of the 13 T cell receptor beta chains below was sequenced from the same sample in a study of OX40 agonist ivuxolimab in advanced cancers. Only in-frame clones appear in the TCRdb table, and some are missing; sequencing was by immunoSEQ multiplex PCR. The sample contains tens of thousands of clones, around 89% of which appear only once. Sequenced material: CD4+ or CD8+ T cells sorted from blood, taken in a trial of the OX40 agonist ivuxolimab. These receptors were taken from an adult with an advanced solid tumor such as melanoma, head and neck, liver or kidney cancer.

The J gene is TRBJ2-7, the V gene TRBV29-1; the D gene is possibly TRBD1 (6 bases). Trimming took off 8 bases at V and 3 bases at J, with 14 bases between the two ends. Germline lookup yields CDR1 SQVTM and CDR2 ANQGSEA. The CDR3 is made up of 12 amino acids. CDR3 DNA: TGCAGCACTTGCGAGGGGGACTACGAGCAGTACTTC. Its protein is CSTCEGDYEQYF.

The chain joins TRBV15 to TRBJ1-3; D possibly corresponds to TRBD1 (5 bases). V lost 0 bases and J lost 2, with 8 bases in between. The CDR3 totals 15 residues. Germline V lookup: CDR1 LNHNV, CDR2 YYDKDF (reference sequence). The CDR3 DNA is TGTGCCACCAGCAGAGAGGGGACGGCTGGAAACACCATATATTTT. It encodes CATSREGTAGNTIYF.

The chain carries TRBV11-2 and TRBJ2-5; unclear D gene. Germline CDR1 reads SGHAT; CDR2 reads FQNNGV. V was pared by 4 bases and J by 2 bases, with 14 bases between. The CDR3 has 15 residues. Here the CDR3 DNA reads TGTGCCAGCAGCTCCCATTTGGCCGAACAAGAGACCCAGTACTTC. Translated, it gives CASSSHLAEQETQYF.

This sequence joins TRBV27 and TRBJ1-5; D gene unclear. Deletions cut 2 bases from V and 4 bases from J, with 6 bases between. This CDR3 is built from 13 residues. Germline-derived CDR1 and CDR2 are MNHEY and SMNVEV (reference sequence). Here the CDR3 DNA reads TGTGCCAGCAGTTTAACGTCAAATCAGCCCCAGCATTTT. Translation gives CASSLTSNQPQHF.

The chain has TRBV7-9 and TRBJ1-1; D call uncertain. V lost 6 bases, J lost 2 bases, and 10 bases lay in between. The CDR3 totals 13 residues. The germline CDR1 and CDR2 sequences are SEHNR and FQNEAQ (reference sequence). Written as DNA, the CDR3 is TGTGCCAGCAGGCCACTGGAAAACACTGAAGCTTTCTTT. Amino acid sequence: CASRPLENTEAFF.

The V gene is TRBV27, the J gene TRBJ2-7; no reliable D call. This CDR3 contains 12 residues. In germline, CDR1 is MNHEY, CDR2 SMNVEV (reference sequence). Trimming stripped 10 bases from V and 0 bases from J, with 10 bases between. CDR3 loop: CATGFSSYEQYF. CDR3 sequence (DNA): TGTGCCACCGGGTTTTCCTCCTACGAGCAGTACTTC.

The chain carries TRBV19 and TRBJ2-7, with 7 bases matching TRBD1. The CDR3 totals 15 residues. V trimming: 1 base; J trimming: 0 bases; junction bases outside the gene matches: 3. CDR1 LNHDA and CDR2 SQIVND come from the germline V gene (reference sequence). This CDR3 is CASSIGTGLSYEQYF. The CDR3 bases are TGTGCCAGTAGTATAGGGACAGGCCTCTCCTACGAGCAGTACTTC.

The J gene is TRBJ2-7, the V gene TRBV6-6, with no clear D. The germline CDR1 and CDR2 sequences are MNHNY and SVGAGI (reference sequence). This CDR3 spans 11 amino acids. V lost 7 bases, J lost 4 bases, and 8 bases lay in between. DNA of the CDR3: TGTGCCAGCACCCTCGGGTACGAGCAGTACTTC. This sequence encodes CASTLGYEQYF.

This chain uses TRBV7-9 with TRBJ2-5; D is perhaps TRBD1 (6 bases). With 2 bases removed from V and 5 bases from J, the gap between germline ends came to 12 bases. There are 14 residues in the CDR3. Germline CDR1 SEHNR, CDR2 FQNEAQ (reference sequence). The CDR3 is CASSLSTGFETQYF. The CDR3 nucleotides are TGTGCCAGCAGCTTATCGACAGGTTTCGAGACCCAGTACTTC.

This clone is medium-sized (0.01 to 0.1%). The junction does not match germline at one end; this may be a read error. The rearrangement uses TRBV7-9 and TRBJ1-2, with D maybe TRBD1 (5 bases). Germline V CDR1 and CDR2: SEHNR, FQNEAQ (reference sequence). The CDR3 is made up of 15 amino acids. DNA for the CDR3: TGTGCAAGCAGCTTAGCAGGTTGGGCGAAGGAGGGACTTGCCTTC. Translation gives CASSLAGWAKEGLAF. Together with reference TRBV7-9 and TRBJ1-2, the CDR3 gives the full variable domain: DTGVSQNPRHKITKRGQNVTFRCDPISEHNRLYWYRQTLGQGPEFLTYFQNEAQLEKSRLLSDRFSAERPKGSFSTLEIQRTEQGDSAMYLCASSLAGWAKEGLAFGSGTRLTVV.

The chain combines TRBV15 with TRBJ2-1; D might be TRBD2 (6 bases). Germline V gene data show CDR1 as LNHNV and CDR2 as YYDKDF (reference sequence). Trimming cost V 7 bases and J 0 bases, with 13 bases left between them. CDR3 length: 15 residues. CDR3 DNA sequence: TGTGCCACCACGGAGGGGCTGAACTCCTACAATGAGCAGTTCTTC. Translating it yields CATTEGLNSYNEQFF.

This chain links TRBV28 with TRBJ2-7; D uncertain. The CDR3 is 16 residues long. The V gene's germline CDR1 is MDHEN and CDR2 SYDVKM. The V and J ends lost 4 bases and 7 bases respectively, with 23 bases between them. The CDR3 region is CASSSPPGVTLWEQYF. The DNA for the CDR3 is TGTGCCAGCAGTTCCCCTCCTGGCGTTACTCTCTGGGAGCAGTACTTC.

The V and J genes are TRBV27 and TRBJ2-1; 9 bases align to TRBD2. Germline CDR1 MNHEY, CDR2 SMNVEV (reference sequence). The CDR3 extends over 16 amino acids. Trimming removed 3 bases from V and 3 bases from J; junction bases left unmatched: 6. The CDR3 DNA reads TGTGCCAGCAGTTTGGCGGGAGGGCCGGTCTACAATGAGCAGTTCTTC. Residues: CASSLAGGPVYNEQFF.